The T cell receptor (beta chain) under discussion was sequenced for a study of T cells after posttransplantation cyclophosphamide (dated by TCRdb to about 2016). Broadly, across the study: Using TRB sequencing, the study followed how the T cell repertoire rebuilt after myeloablative bone marrow transplantation with posttransplantation cyclophosphamide given as GVHD prophylaxis. Up to roughly 3 additional blood samples from 2 to 5.2 years after transplant were also TRB-sequenced in 3 patients, as was pretransplant blood from a handful of patients. Blood from every one of the 30 to 40 PTCy patients who had 1-year posttransplant specimens underwent TRB sequencing. TRA and TRB clonality were tightly correlated in ten or so samples, so subsequent TCR analyses focused on TRB only. Samples from about 35 PTCy-treated patients, along with samples from about 16 of their related bone marrow donors, underwent antigen receptor sequencing. Public TRB sequences were checked against a database of over 3,500 sequences associated with responses to pathogens, tumor antigens, self-antigens and alloantigens. What the research found in general, with its limitations: Donor-recipient similarity was low at 1-2 months but increased during the first year, and donor CD8+ memory clones often dominated later blood repertoires. Across the approximately 48 patients, TRB clonality was highly associated with recipient CMV seropositivity and CMV reactivation, and diversity with PTCy was similar to that in the CNI/methotrexate controls. The TRB repertoires of T cells infiltrating skin or the GI tract showed only limited overlap with the TRB repertoires found in blood.

This clone has more than one count but fewer than ten. The specificity of this receptor is unknown. This probably arose from a read error, given a far larger clone one base away. The sample has other DNA sequences that encode this CDR3 too. Based on the germline V gene, the CDR1 and CDR2 sequences are MNHEY and SVGAGI. The CDR3 spans 13 residues, from the cysteine through the phenylalanine. Of the read, only the CDR3 DNA is kept; its 39 bases are in frame from base 1. The V and J ends are trimmed by 1 base and 8 bases, leaving 9 bases between them. On the day of marrow donation, related bone marrow donors gave peripheral blood samples. Peripheral blood and bone marrow mononuclear cells were isolated by Ficoll-Hypaque density centrifugation and were cryopreserved. FACS on a FACSAria II was used to sort CD4+ and CD8+ T cells, including the naive and memory subsets. TRB sequencing was run on genomic DNA with either the immunoSEQ assay at survey resolution or the hsTCRB kit. The paper's data handling went like this. The immunoSEQ software handled the initial read processing, while the LymphoSeq R package was used for the repertoire analyses. For each TRB dataset, clonality was calculated as 1 minus normalized Shannon entropy, and the Gini coefficient was computed as well. To infer phenotypes in unsorted samples, TRB sequences from sorted subsets of the recipient or donor were mapped onto unsorted samples from the same recipient. This immuneACCESS table, as held by TCRdb, lists in-frame sequences with V and J called but not all clones. Of the missing ones, under half trace to an unresolved V gene in checked studies; the others have no known cause. The D gene and trimming were derived from the DNA, and the V and J assignments and clone size from that table. The sample table contains some 5,000 clones; only one count was recorded for 61% of them. The ten biggest clones cover around 18% of the sample.

The TCR originated in a woman aged 60-75 years in good health, CMV-negative, and a related stem cell transplant donor. The chain is assembled from TRBV6-5 and TRBJ2-1, with a tentative D gene TRBD1 over 6 matching bases. The sample comprised memory CD8+ T cells sorted from blood. The nucleotide sequence reads TGTGCCAGCAGTTACTTGAAGGGGGATGAGCAGTTCTTC. Its translation is CASSYLKGDEQFF.